This TCR beta chain was found in a study of naive and memory T cell subsets. The SP2 primer and nested alpha and beta constant region primers amplified ligated cDNA in four rounds. Reverse transcription of blood and skin TCR RNA was primed at alpha and beta constant regions. A single record per CDR3 protein comes from TCRdb applying MiXCR to the 5' RACE reads. The profile shows over 50,000 distinct CDR3 sequences, less than 10% of them singletons. V was pared by 5 bases and J by 2 bases, with 4 bases of the junction left unmatched. Germline V CDR1 and CDR2: SGHTA, FQGNSA. This CDR3 spans 15 amino acids. The library had UMIs added by 3' ligation of an oligonucleotide to TCR cDNA. RNA was extracted from 2 to 3 ml of whole blood of healthy adults. Reverse transcription used DNase-treated unsorted total RNA, aiming for roughly 1 to 1,100 ng. Only a few counts were recorded for this clonotype. Its antigen remains unknown.

General study findings and limits: This RNA-based method may be sensitive to activation-related transcript changes.

This receptor was obtained from a female donor in good health. The chain carries TRBV7-2 and TRBJ2-1; TRBD1 agrees at 9 bases. CDR3 nucleotide sequence: TGTGCCAGCAGCGCAGACAGGGGGGCCTACAATGAGCAGTTCTTC. Encoded protein: CASSADRGAYNEQFF.